The 5 T cell receptor beta chains below all came from one sample that was sequenced in a study of T cell clonality in common variable immunodeficiency. Findings and caveats of the study: Reportedly, TCR beta sequences from common variable immunodeficiency showed fewer deletions and N-nucleotide insertions.

TCRdb's copy holds only in-frame clones and misses some; the assay was immunoSEQ multiplex PCR. Listed for the sample are around 13,000 clones, none seen a single time. These receptors' antigens are unknown. The sequenced sample was peripheral blood mononuclear cells. The receptors stem from a human donor with common variable immunodeficiency.

This clone was observed a few times. The read falls 3 residues short of the CDR3 end, and the missing part is taken from the germline J gene. This chain connects TRBV19 to TRBJ1-5; TRBD1 agrees at 8 bases. Germline V gives CDR1 LNHDA, CDR2 SQIVND (reference sequence). Trimming cost V 5 bases and J 2 bases; bases outside gene matches: 8. The CDR3 spans 16 residues. The DNA read from the CDR3 is TGTGCCAGTAGTGTGACCAGGGGGCAAGGCAATCAGCCC. Translation: CASSVTRGQGNQP. In full, the CDR3 reads CASSVTRGQGNQPQHF.

Comment on this clone: The missing CDR3 end, 3 residues past where the read stops, is filled in from the germline J gene. V is TRBV5-1 and J is TRBJ1-2, with D perhaps TRBD1 (5 bases). Germline V lookup: CDR1 SGHRS, CDR2 YFSETQ. CDR3 length: 14 residues. The V gene lost 1 base and the J gene lost 3 bases, with 10 bases spanning the gap. CDR3 bases read: TGCGCCAGCAGCTTGAATATGGGGCACTATGGC. Protein sequence: CASSLNMGHYG. The CDR3 in full is CASSLNMGHYGYTF.

This clone is medium-sized (0.01 to 0.1%) in the sample. The CDR3 end falls 3 residues outside the read, so it is completed with the germline J gene. The V gene is TRBV7-8, the J gene TRBJ1-5; D perhaps matches TRBD1 (6 bases). Germline loops: CDR1 SGHVS, CDR2 FQNEAQ. CDR3 length: 16 residues. Between the trimmed V and J ends, which lost 4 bases and 3 bases, there was a span of 16 bases. The sequenced CDR3 bases are TGTGCCAGCAGCTCGAGGGGGAGAGGGACCAATCAGCCC. This encodes CASSSRGRGTNQP. The whole CDR3 region reads CASSSRGRGTNQPQHF.

A note on this clone: The read ends 3 residues before the CDR3 terminus; that terminus is restored from the germline J gene. The chain joins TRBV18 to TRBJ1-1, with 9 bases fitting TRBD1. CDR3 length equals 14 residues. Germline values: CDR1 KGHSH, CDR2 LQKENI. J gave up 3 bases and V 8 bases, and 7 bases lay outside the gene matches. CDR3 DNA, as far as it was read: TGTGCCAGCGGGGTGGGACAGGGAGACACTGAA. Its translation: CASGVGQGDTE. The full CDR3 protein reads CASGVGQGDTEAFF.

This clone was seen a handful of times. Read data end 3 residues before the CDR3 end; the end is taken from the germline J gene. V gene TRBV20-1 combines with J gene TRBJ2-3; D call uncertain. Between the trimmed V and J ends, which lost 0 bases and 1 base, there was a span of 11 bases. CDR1 is DFQATT, CDR2 SNEGSKA, per germline (reference sequence). This CDR3 region has 15 residues. The part of the CDR3 DNA that was read is TGCAGTGCTAGAGATCAACAGAACGGCACAGATACG. The encoded protein is CSARDQQNGTDT. In full, the CDR3 reads CSARDQQNGTDTQYF.